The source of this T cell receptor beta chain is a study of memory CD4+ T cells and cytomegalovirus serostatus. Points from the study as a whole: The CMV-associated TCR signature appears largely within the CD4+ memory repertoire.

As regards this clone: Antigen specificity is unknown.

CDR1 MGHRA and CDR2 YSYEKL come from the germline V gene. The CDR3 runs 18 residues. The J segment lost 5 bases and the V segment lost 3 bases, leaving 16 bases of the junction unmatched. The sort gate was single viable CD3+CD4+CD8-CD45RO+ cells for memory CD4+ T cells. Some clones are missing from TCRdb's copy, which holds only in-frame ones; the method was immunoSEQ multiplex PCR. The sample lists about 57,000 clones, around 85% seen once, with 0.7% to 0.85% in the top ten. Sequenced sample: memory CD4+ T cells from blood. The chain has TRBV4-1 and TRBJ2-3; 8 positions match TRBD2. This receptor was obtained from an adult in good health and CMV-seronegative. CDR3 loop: CASSHLVPVAGGEDTQYF. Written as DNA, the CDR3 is TGCGCCAGCAGCCACCTGGTGCCTGTGGCGGGAGGAGAAGATACGCAGTATTTT.